This T cell receptor beta chain was identified during a study of T-cell reconstitution after alpha-beta-depleted transplantation in children. It was with unique molecular identifiers that the TCRbeta library was prepared. Via MiXCR, TCRdb re-called the PCR reads, giving one row per CDR3 protein. The sample has about 480,000 distinct CDR3 sequences, 12% seen once; the top ten hold about 5.4%. Germline V gene lookup returns CDR1 SEHNR and CDR2 FQNEAQ (reference sequence). Germline trimming cut 6 bases from V and 0 bases from J; bases unmatched to any gene: 4. There are 15 residues in the CDR3. Material: PBMCs from the stem cell graft donor, obtained from the stem cell graft. The source is a human donor who donated a stem cell graft to a child with combined immunodeficiency. The rearrangement uses TRBV7-9 and TRBJ1-5, with TRBD1 matching 8 bases. This chain's CDR3 is CASSSDRDSNQPQHF. CDR3 DNA: TGTGCCAGCAGTTCGGACAGGGATAGCAATCAGCCCCAGCATTTT. The full variable domain, rest sourced from reference TRBV7-9 and TRBJ1-5, is DTGVSQNPRHKITKRGQNVTFRCDPISEHNRLYWYRQTLGQGPEFLTYFQNEAQLEKSRLLSDRFSAERPKGSFSTLEIQRTEQGDSAMYLCASSSDRDSNQPQHFGDGTRLSIL.